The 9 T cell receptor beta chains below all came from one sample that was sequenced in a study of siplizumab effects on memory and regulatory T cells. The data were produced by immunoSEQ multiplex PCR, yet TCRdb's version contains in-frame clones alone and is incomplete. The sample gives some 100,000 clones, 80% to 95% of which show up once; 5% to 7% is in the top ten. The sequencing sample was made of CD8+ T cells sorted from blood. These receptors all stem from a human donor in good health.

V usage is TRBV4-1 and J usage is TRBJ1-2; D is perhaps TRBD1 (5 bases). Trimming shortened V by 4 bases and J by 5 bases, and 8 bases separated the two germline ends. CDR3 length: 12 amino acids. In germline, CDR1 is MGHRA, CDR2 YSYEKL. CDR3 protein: CASSPGAYGYTF. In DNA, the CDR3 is TGCGCCAGCAGCCCTGGGGCTTATGGCTACACCTTC.

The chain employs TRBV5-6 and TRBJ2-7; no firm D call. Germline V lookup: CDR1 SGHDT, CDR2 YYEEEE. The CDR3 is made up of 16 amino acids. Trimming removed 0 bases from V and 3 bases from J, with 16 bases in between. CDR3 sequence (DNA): TGTGCCAGCAGCTTGGGCCCCAGTGATCATCTCTACGAGCAGTACTTC. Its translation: CASSLGPSDHLYEQYF.

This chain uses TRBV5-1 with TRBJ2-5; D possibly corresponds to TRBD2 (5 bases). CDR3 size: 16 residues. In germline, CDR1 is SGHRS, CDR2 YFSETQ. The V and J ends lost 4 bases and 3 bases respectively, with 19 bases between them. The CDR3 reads CASSPREGWEEETQYF. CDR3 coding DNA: TGCGCCAGCAGCCCCCGAGAGGGTTGGGAAGAAGAGACCCAGTACTTC.

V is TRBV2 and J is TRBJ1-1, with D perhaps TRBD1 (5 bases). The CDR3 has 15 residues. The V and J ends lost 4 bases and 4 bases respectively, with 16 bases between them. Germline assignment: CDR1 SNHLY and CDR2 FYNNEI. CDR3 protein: CASSVPSGMATEAFF. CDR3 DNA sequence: TGTGCCAGCAGTGTCCCGTCAGGGATGGCCACTGAAGCTTTCTTT.

Here the CDR3 reads CASTAGYNSPLHF. As DNA, the CDR3 is TGTGCCAGTACTGCCGGATATAATTCACCCCTCCACTTT. The chain links TRBV19 to TRBJ1-6; D call uncertain. This CDR3 has 13 residues. Germline V gene data show CDR1 as LNHDA and CDR2 as SQIVND (reference sequence). V was clipped by 7 bases and J by 4 bases, with 8 bases between them.

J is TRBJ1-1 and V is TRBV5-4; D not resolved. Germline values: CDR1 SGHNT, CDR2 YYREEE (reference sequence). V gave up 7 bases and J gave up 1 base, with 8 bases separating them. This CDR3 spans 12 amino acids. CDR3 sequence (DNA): TGTGCCAGCGTAGTGTCGAACACTGAAGCTTTCTTT. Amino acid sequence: CASVVSNTEAFF.

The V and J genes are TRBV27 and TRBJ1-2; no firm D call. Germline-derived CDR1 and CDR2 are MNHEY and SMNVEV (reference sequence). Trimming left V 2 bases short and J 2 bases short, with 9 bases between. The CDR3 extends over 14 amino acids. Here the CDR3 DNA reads TGTGCCAGCAGTTTAATCGGCGGGAACTATGGCTACACCTTC. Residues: CASSLIGGNYGYTF.

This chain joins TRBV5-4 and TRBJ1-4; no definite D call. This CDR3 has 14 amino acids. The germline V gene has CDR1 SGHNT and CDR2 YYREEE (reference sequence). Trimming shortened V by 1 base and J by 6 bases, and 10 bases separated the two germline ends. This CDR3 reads CASSLRERDEKLFF. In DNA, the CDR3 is TGTGCCAGCAGCTTGAGAGAGAGGGATGAAAAACTGTTTTTT.

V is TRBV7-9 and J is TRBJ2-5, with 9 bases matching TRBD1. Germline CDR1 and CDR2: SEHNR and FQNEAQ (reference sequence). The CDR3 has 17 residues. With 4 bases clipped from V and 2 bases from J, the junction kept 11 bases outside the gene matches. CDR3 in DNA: TGTGCCAGCAGCTCAGAACAGGGGGCGTACCCACAAGAGACCCAGTACTTC. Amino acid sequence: CASSSEQGAYPQETQYF.